This T cell receptor beta chain was profiled in a study of response to subunit inactivated influenza vaccine. Study-wide findings and caveats: With each seasonal influenza vaccination, the authors suggested, few new T cells are recruited.

V lost 3 bases and J 12 bases, leaving 12 bases between the germline ends. Per the germline V gene, CDR1 is MNHEY and CDR2 is SVGAGI. The CDR3 is made up of 12 amino acids. On this clonotype: Its specificity is not known.

TCRdb analysed the RT-PCR reads with MiXCR anew, one entry per CDR3 protein. The table has approximately 530,000 distinct CDR3 sequences, 13% seen once; the top ten hold roughly 14%. The input for sequencing was PBMCs from blood, taken more than 35 days after vaccination. The TCR sequence derives from a man between 50 and 59 years old who received an inactivated influenza vaccine. The gene calls are TRBV6-5 and TRBJ2-1; the D gene is possibly TRBD2 (6 bases). The CDR3 loop is CASSYTGGTQFF. DNA for the CDR3: TGTGCCAGCAGTTATACCGGGGGTACGCAGTTCTTC.